The 32 T cell receptor beta chains listed next were all sequenced from one sample in a study of cytomegalovirus exposure and HLA in healthy donors. Both 60 Vbeta primers and 13 Jbeta primers went into the PCR. Method: immunoSEQ multiplex PCR; TCRdb's copy keeps in-frame clones and lacks some. The table shows some 90,000 clones, with about 80% occurring only once. Sequencing input: PBMCs. These receptors were collected from a human donor in good health.

This sequence joins TRBV23-1 and TRBJ2-3; TRBD2 matches 9 bases. TRBV23-1 carries the ORF label, with uncertain function. The CDR3 totals 16 residues. After removal of 6 bases from V and 1 base from J, the junction contained 8 bases not matched to a gene. The CDR3, as DNA: TGCGCCAGCAGCCGAGACCTAGCGGGGCGCACAGATACGCAGTATTTT. This gives the protein CASSRDLAGRTDTQYF.

V and J are TRBV29-1 and TRBJ2-3, with D tentatively TRBD1 (6 bases). CDR3 size: 13 residues. Germline values: CDR1 SQVTM, CDR2 ANQGSEA. The germline V and J ends were trimmed by 3 bases and 1 base, with 8 bases remaining between them. CDR3 nucleotide sequence: TGCAGCGTTGAGGGGGCTCGCACAGATACGCAGTATTTT. This gives the protein CSVEGARTDTQYF.

This clone was observed a handful of times. The chain combines TRBV19 with TRBJ2-3; 11 bases are a match to TRBD2. The CDR3 spans 16 residues. The trim removed 1 base at V and 0 bases at J, leaving 0 bases unmatched. Germline V gene data show CDR1 as LNHDA and CDR2 as SQIVND (reference sequence). The CDR3 nucleotides are TGTGCCAGTAGTATAGGGACTAGCGGGAGCACAGATACGCAGTATTTT. Translated, it gives CASSIGTSGSTDTQYF. Looking up the rest from reference TRBV19 and TRBJ2-3 gives the full variable domain: DGGITQSPKYLFRKEGQNVTLSCEQNLNHDAMYWYRQDPGQGLRLIYYSQIVNDFQKGDIAEGYSVSREKKESFPLTVTSAQKNPTAFYLCASSIGTSGSTDTQYFGPGTRLTVL.

This clone was counted once. The genes are TRBV5-1 and TRBJ1-3; D perhaps matches TRBD1 (6 bases). Per the germline V gene, CDR1 is SGHRS and CDR2 is YFSETQ. V lost 0 bases and J 4 bases, leaving 14 bases between the germline ends. The CDR3 is 16 residues long. The CDR3 is CASSLGPGGSGNTIYF. In nucleotides, the CDR3 is TGCGCCAGCAGCTTGGGCCCGGGGGGCTCAGGAAACACCATATATTTT.

The J gene is TRBJ1-5, the V gene TRBV19; a weak D match, TRBD1 (5 bases). The CDR3 is made up of 15 amino acids. Trimming cost V 3 bases and J 7 bases, with 16 bases left between them. Germline CDR1 reads LNHDA; CDR2 reads SQIVND (reference sequence). CDR3 loop: CASSIMGQGQQPQHF. The CDR3 DNA follows: TGTGCCAGTAGTATCATGGGGCAGGGCCAACAGCCCCAGCATTTT.

The chain uses TRBV18 and TRBJ2-5; D possibly corresponds to TRBD1 (6 bases). V was pared by 3 bases and J by 3 bases, with 8 bases between. This CDR3 spans 13 amino acids. CDR1 is KGHSH and CDR2 is LQKENI in the germline V gene. The CDR3 is CASSPGQKETQYF. The CDR3 bases are TGTGCCAGCTCACCTGGACAGAAAGAGACCCAGTACTTC.

Relative to its sample, this clone is medium-sized. The chain uses TRBV4-2 and TRBJ2-1; possibly TRBD1 for D (5 bases). From germline, CDR1 is LGHNA and CDR2 YNFKEQ. The V and J ends lost 2 bases and 9 bases respectively, with 11 bases between them. The CDR3 totals 13 residues. The CDR3 here is CASSQSQVPEQFF. Here the CDR3 DNA reads TGTGCCAGCAGCCAATCACAGGTCCCTGAGCAGTTCTTC.

This chain joins TRBV4-2 and TRBJ1-5, with D perhaps TRBD1 (6 bases). The length of the CDR3 is 17 residues. Looked up from germline, CDR1 is LGHNA and CDR2 is YNFKEQ. V shed 4 bases and J shed 9 bases, with 25 bases lying between them. CDR3 in amino acids: CASSLGGGGGGLRPQHF. The CDR3 coding sequence is TGTGCCAGCAGCCTCGGGGGGGGTGGTGGGGGGCTGAGGCCCCAGCATTTT.

The chain has TRBV7-2 and TRBJ2-5; TRBD2 might be the D (6 bases). The V gene lost 5 bases and the J gene lost 7 bases, with 20 bases spanning the gap. Germline-derived CDR1 and CDR2 are SGHTA and FQGNSA. The CDR3 is made up of 15 amino acids. CDR3 coding DNA: TGTGCCAGCAGCCTAGGAACGGGACTTAGTCCGACCCAGTACTTC. This codes for CASSLGTGLSPTQYF.

The chain couples TRBV4-1 to TRBJ1-2; tentatively, D is TRBD1 (5 bases). Germline loops: CDR1 MGHRA, CDR2 YSYEKL. V was clipped by 0 bases and J by 8 bases, with 19 bases between them. This CDR3 comprises 16 residues. CDR3 bases: TGCGCCAGCAGCCAAGATCCGTTCGGTGACAGAGGAGGCTACACCTTC. It yields the protein CASSQDPFGDRGGYTF.

This clone was seen once. V gene TRBV29-1 combines with J gene TRBJ1-5; 7 positions match TRBD1. V shed 4 bases and J 4 bases; nucleotides not matched to a gene: 7. This CDR3 comprises 14 residues. The germline gives CDR1 SQVTM, CDR2 ANQGSEA. In nucleotides, the CDR3 is TGCAGCGTTGCAGGGGGAGGTGGAAATCAGCCCCAGCATTTT. Its protein is CSVAGGGGNQPQHF.

The CDR3 region is CASSFAGGNTEAFF. The CDR3 DNA is TGTGCCAGCAGCTTTGCAGGGGGGAACACTGAAGCTTTCTTT. This chain uses TRBV7-9 with TRBJ1-1; 7 nucleotides match TRBD1. The CDR3 is 14 residues long. In germline, CDR1 is SEHNR, CDR2 FQNEAQ (reference sequence). The V and J ends lost 3 bases and 1 base, in that order; junction bases with no gene match: 2.

The chain is built from TRBV5-1 and TRBJ2-5; TRBD2 agrees at 8 bases. Germline CDR1 is SGHRS and CDR2 is YFSETQ. V trimming: 0 bases; J trimming: 2 bases; junction bases outside the gene matches: 9. This CDR3 is built from 17 residues. The CDR3 reads CASSLGGLGGLQETQYF. DNA for the CDR3: TGCGCCAGCAGCTTGGGGGGACTAGGAGGGCTACAAGAGACCCAGTACTTC.

This clone was seen a handful of times. This sequence joins TRBV6-1 and TRBJ1-4; TRBD1 is a possible D gene (6 bases). CDR1 and CDR2 from the germline V gene are MNHNS and SASEGT. This CDR3 comprises 17 residues. V was cut by 3 bases and J by 1 base, with 15 bases left in between. CDR3 nucleotide sequence: TGTGCCAGCAGTGATGCTCCTACAGGGTTAACTAATGAAAAACTGTTTTTT. This sequence encodes CASSDAPTGLTNEKLFF.

The V gene is TRBV7-9, the J gene TRBJ1-2; D remains ambiguous. The length of the CDR3 is 15 residues. V lost 1 base and J lost 1, with 10 bases in between. Germline V gene lookup returns CDR1 SEHNR and CDR2 FQNEAQ (reference sequence). The CDR3 DNA reads TGTGCCAGCAGCTTAGGTTTCGGAGATAACTATGGCTACACCTTC. This translates into CASSLGFGDNYGYTF.

The CDR3 DNA reads TGTGCCAGCAGCCCGGGACAGCAATACGAGCAGTACTTC. It specifies CASSPGQQYEQYF. J is TRBJ2-7 and V is TRBV11-2; 7 nucleotides agree with TRBD1. The CDR3 runs to 13 residues. CDR1 is SGHAT and CDR2 is FQNNGV in the germline V gene. Trimming took 5 bases from V and 4 from J; bases not matched to a gene: 5.

This clone came up once. DNA for the CDR3: TGCGCCAGCAGCCAACCCCCTCTAGATACGCAGTATTTT. Its translation is CASSQPPLDTQYF. The chain uses TRBV4-3 and TRBJ2-3; D remains unclear. Germline CDR1 and CDR2: LGHNA and YSLEER. The CDR3 is 13 residues long. V gave up 2 bases and J gave up 5 bases, with 8 bases separating them.

V and J are TRBV1 and TRBJ1-5. TRBV1 is deemed a pseudogene. There are 22 residues in the CDR3. In DNA form, the CDR3 reads TGCACCAGCAGCCAACCCTCGAGGGGCGCGTGGACGAGGGGAACTAGCAATCAGCCCCGGCATTTT. This gives the protein CTSSQPSRGAWTRGTSNQPRHF.

This clone was detected only a few times. The chain has TRBV7-9 and TRBJ1-1, with TRBD1 as a possible D gene (6 bases). Germline values: CDR1 SEHNR, CDR2 FQNEAQ (reference sequence). Trimming left V 0 bases short and J 5 bases short, with 13 bases between. The CDR3 length is 15 residues. CDR3 DNA sequence: TGTGCCAGCAGCTTAGCGCTGGGGGCTGAGACTGAAGCTTTCTTT. Translated: CASSLALGAETEAFF. The full variable domain, with the rest looked up from reference TRBV7-9 and TRBJ1-1, is DTGVSQNPRHKITKRGQNVTFRCDPISEHNRLYWYRQTLGQGPEFLTYFQNEAQLEKSRLLSDRFSAERPKGSFSTLEIQRTEQGDSAMYLCASSLALGAETEAFFGQGTRLTVV.

Details on this clone: This sample includes further DNA sequences coding for the same CDR3. The chain is built from TRBV5-1 and TRBJ1-2; 7 bases agree with TRBD1. The germline V gene has CDR1 SGHRS and CDR2 YFSETQ. Trimming removed 0 bases from V and 1 base from J; junction bases left unmatched: 3. CDR3 size: 15 residues. This CDR3 reads CASSLAAGGNYGYTF. CDR3 bases: TGCGCCAGCAGCTTGGCGGCAGGGGGTAACTATGGCTACACCTTC.

The chain uses TRBV7-8 and TRBJ2-7; a possible D gene is TRBD2 (5 bases). This CDR3 is built from 15 residues. The germline gives CDR1 SGHVS, CDR2 FQNEAQ. With 5 bases removed from V and 3 bases from J, the gap between germline ends came to 17 bases. CDR3 bases: TGTGCCAGCAGCACCGGAGTCGGGAACTTCTACGAGCAGTACTTC. Its protein product is CASSTGVGNFYEQYF.

This chain joins TRBV7-6 and TRBJ2-2; 8 bases align to TRBD1. The CDR3 length is 16 residues. V lost 5 bases and J lost 4; bases outside the gene matches: 9. CDR1 SGHVS and CDR2 FNYEAQ come from the germline V gene. DNA for the CDR3: TGTGCCAGCAGCCCGACAGGGGCAGGTCGCACCGGGGAGCTGTTTTTT. Translation gives CASSPTGAGRTGELFF.

CDR3 sequence (DNA): TGTGCCAGCAGCCGGGAGTTAGCATCCAATGAGCAGTTCTTC. Protein: CASSRELASNEQFF. V and J are TRBV14 and TRBJ2-1; TRBD2 is a possible D gene (5 bases). CDR1 and CDR2 from the germline V gene are SGHDN and FVKESK. Trimming took off 4 bases at V and 6 bases at J, with 13 bases between the two ends. The CDR3 consists of 14 residues. The complete variable domain, with remaining parts taken from reference TRBV14 and TRBJ2-1, reads EAGVTQFPSHSVIEKGQTVTLRCDPISGHDNLYWYRRVMGKEIKFLLHFVKESKQDESGMPNNRFLAERTGGTYSTLKVQPAELEDSGVYFCASSRELASNEQFFGPGTRLTVL.

The chain has TRBV4-3 and TRBJ1-1, with TRBD1 matching over 9 bases. V shed 0 bases, J shed 7 bases, and the junction held 12 bases outside the gene matches. The CDR3 is 17 amino acids. The germline V gene has CDR1 LGHNA and CDR2 YSLEER. The CDR3, as DNA: TGCGCCAGCAGCCAAGATAGAGGGGCTACAGGGGGCGATGAAGCTTTCTTT. Protein sequence: CASSQDRGATGGDEAFF.

J is TRBJ1-2 and V is TRBV25-1, with D tentatively TRBD1 (5 bases). This CDR3 comprises 14 residues. Germline V gene lookup returns CDR1 MGHDK and CDR2 SYGVNS. The ends were cut back, 6 bases at V and 3 bases at J, with 14 bases in the middle. In nucleotides, the CDR3 is TGTGCCAGCAGGGCGGGCGGGACGGACTATGGCTACACCTTC. It yields the protein CASRAGGTDYGYTF.

The chain joins TRBV10-3 to TRBJ1-6; TRBD1 is a possible D gene (5 bases). Trimming cost V 0 bases and J 5 bases, with 8 bases left between them. Germline V gene sequence: CDR1 ENHRY, CDR2 SYGVKD. The CDR3 is 15 residues long. CDR3 in amino acids: CAISESWGDNSPLHF. The CDR3 coding sequence is TGTGCCATCAGTGAGTCATGGGGGGATAATTCACCCCTCCACTTT.

This chain uses TRBV9 with TRBJ2-2; the match to TRBD1 covers 9 bases. Losses at the gene ends were 0 bases for V and 5 bases for J; bases not matched to a gene: 2. Germline V gene lookup returns CDR1 SGDLS and CDR2 YYNGEE. This CDR3 is 15 amino acids long. The CDR3 protein is CASSVGQGGTGELFF. As DNA, the CDR3 is TGTGCCAGCAGCGTAGGACAGGGGGGGACCGGGGAGCTGTTTTTT.

The rearrangement joins TRBV5-1 to TRBJ2-5; 14 nucleotides align to TRBD2. The length of the CDR3 is 17 residues. Germline trimming cut 2 bases from V and 5 bases from J; bases unmatched to any gene: 8. Germline values: CDR1 SGHRS, CDR2 YFSETQ. CDR3 in amino acids: CASSFRLAGGPRETQYF. The CDR3 nucleotides are TGCGCCAGCAGCTTTCGACTAGCGGGGGGGCCAAGGGAGACCCAGTACTTC.

The chain joins TRBV9 to TRBJ2-2, with a tentative D call TRBD1 (6 bases). The CDR3 is made up of 15 amino acids. Germline CDR1 is SGDLS and CDR2 is YYNGEE. The V and J ends lost 4 bases and 0 bases respectively, with 10 bases between them. CDR3 protein: CASSSRGTNTGELFF. CDR3 coding DNA: TGTGCCAGCAGCTCGAGGGGGACGAACACCGGGGAGCTGTTTTTT.

V is TRBV7-7 and J is TRBJ2-7; D perhaps matches TRBD2 (6 bases). The V end was cut by 5 bases, the J end by 3 bases, with 11 bases between. Germline V lookup: CDR1 SSHAT, CDR2 FNYEAQ (reference sequence). The CDR3 extends over 13 amino acids. The CDR3 DNA sequence: TGTGCCAGCAGCCCGGGGGTGGGCTACGAGCAGTACTTC. It specifies CASSPGVGYEQYF.

The chain joins TRBV2 to TRBJ2-3, with a possible D match to TRBD2 (6 bases). CDR3 length equals 13 residues. CDR1 is SNHLY and CDR2 is FYNNEI in the germline V gene. V shed 7 bases and J shed 2 bases, with 10 bases lying between them. The CDR3 is CASTGEITDTQYF. The CDR3 nucleotides read TGTGCCAGCACGGGAGAGATCACAGATACGCAGTATTTT. The whole variable domain, remainder taken from reference TRBV2 and TRBJ2-3, is EPEVTQTPSHQVTQMGQEVILRCVPISNHLYFYWYRQILGQKVEFLVSFYNNEISEKSEIFDDQFSVERPDGSNFTLKIRSTKLEDSAMYFCASTGEITDTQYFGPGTRLTVL.

The chain recombines TRBV6-1 with TRBJ2-5; 8 bases fit TRBD1. V was pared by 4 bases and J by 2 bases, with 3 bases of the junction left unmatched. The CDR3 covers 14 residues. CDR1 and CDR2 from the germline V gene are MNHNS and SASEGT. The CDR3 loop is CASSGRTGQETQYF. The CDR3 nucleotides read TGTGCCAGCAGTGGGAGGACAGGGCAAGAGACCCAGTACTTC.